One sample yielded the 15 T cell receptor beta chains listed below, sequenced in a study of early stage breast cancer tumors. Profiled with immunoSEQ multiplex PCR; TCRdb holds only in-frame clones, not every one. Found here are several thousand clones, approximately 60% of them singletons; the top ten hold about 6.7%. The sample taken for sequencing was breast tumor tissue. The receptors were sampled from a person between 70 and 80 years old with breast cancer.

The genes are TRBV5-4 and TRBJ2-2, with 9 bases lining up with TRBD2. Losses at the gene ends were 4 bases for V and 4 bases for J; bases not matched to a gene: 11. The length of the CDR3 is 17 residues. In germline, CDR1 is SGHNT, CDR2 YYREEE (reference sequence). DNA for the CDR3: TGTGCCAGCAGCCAAGATTGGAGCGGGGGGATCACCGGGGAGCTGTTTTTT. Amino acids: CASSQDWSGGITGELFF.

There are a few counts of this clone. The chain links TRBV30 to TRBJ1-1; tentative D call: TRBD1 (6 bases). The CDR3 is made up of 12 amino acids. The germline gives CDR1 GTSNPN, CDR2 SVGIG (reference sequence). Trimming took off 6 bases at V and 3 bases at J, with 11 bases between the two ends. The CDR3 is CACTGLDTEAFF. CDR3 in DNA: TGTGCCTGTACAGGGTTGGACACTGAAGCTTTCTTT.

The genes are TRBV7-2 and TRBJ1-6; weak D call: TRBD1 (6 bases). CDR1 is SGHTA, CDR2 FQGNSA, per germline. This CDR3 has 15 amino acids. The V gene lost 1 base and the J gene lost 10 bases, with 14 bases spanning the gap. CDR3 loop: CASSLDGQGQSPLHF. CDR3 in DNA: TGTGCCAGCAGCTTAGATGGCCAGGGGCAGTCACCCCTCCACTTT.

Here the CDR3 DNA reads TGTGCCAGCAGCCAAGTAACAGACACCCTGAACACTGAAGCTTTCTTT. Its translation: CASSQVTDTLNTEAFF. The V gene is TRBV4-2, the J gene TRBJ1-1; no reliable D call. Germline CDR1 LGHNA, CDR2 YNFKEQ. V was shortened by 1 base and J by 0 bases, with 12 bases between the two germline ends. The CDR3 totals 16 residues.

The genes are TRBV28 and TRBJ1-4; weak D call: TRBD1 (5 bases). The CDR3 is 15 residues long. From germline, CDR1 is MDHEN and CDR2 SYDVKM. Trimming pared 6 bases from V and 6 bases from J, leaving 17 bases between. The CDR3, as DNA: TGTGCCAGCAGGGTCCCTCAGGGCCAGGATGAAAAACTGTTTTTT. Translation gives CASRVPQGQDEKLFF.

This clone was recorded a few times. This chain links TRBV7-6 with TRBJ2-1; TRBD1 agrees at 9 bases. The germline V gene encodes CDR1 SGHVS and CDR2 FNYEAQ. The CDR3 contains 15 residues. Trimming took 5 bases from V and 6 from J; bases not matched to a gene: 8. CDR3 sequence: CASSPRTGEGNEQFF. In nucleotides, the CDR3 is TGTGCCAGCAGCCCCCGGACAGGGGAGGGCAATGAGCAGTTCTTC.

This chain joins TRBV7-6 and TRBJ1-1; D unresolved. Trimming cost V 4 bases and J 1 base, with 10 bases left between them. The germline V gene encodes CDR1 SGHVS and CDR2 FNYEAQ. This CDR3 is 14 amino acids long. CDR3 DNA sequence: TGTGCCAGCAGCTCCAATGTCCCGAACACTGAAGCTTTCTTT. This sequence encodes CASSSNVPNTEAFF. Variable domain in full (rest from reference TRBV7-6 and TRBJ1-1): GAGVSQSPRYKVTKRGQDVALRCDPISGHVSLYWYRQALGQGPEFLTYFNYEAQQDKSGLPNDRFSAERPEGSISTLTIQRTEQRDSAMYRCASSSNVPNTEAFFGQGTRLTVV.

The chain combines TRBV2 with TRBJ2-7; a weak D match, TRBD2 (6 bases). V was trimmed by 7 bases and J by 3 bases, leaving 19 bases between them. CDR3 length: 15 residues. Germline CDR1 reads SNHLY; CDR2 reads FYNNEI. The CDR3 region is CASTLDRRGHYEQYF. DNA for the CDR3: TGTGCCAGCACCCTTGACCGGAGGGGCCACTACGAGCAGTACTTC.

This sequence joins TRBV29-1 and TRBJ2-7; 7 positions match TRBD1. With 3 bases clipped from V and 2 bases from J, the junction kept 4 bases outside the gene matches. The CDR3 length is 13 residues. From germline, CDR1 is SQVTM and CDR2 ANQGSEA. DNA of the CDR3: TGCAGCGTTGATACAGGGGCCCCCTACGAGCAGTACTTC. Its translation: CSVDTGAPYEQYF.

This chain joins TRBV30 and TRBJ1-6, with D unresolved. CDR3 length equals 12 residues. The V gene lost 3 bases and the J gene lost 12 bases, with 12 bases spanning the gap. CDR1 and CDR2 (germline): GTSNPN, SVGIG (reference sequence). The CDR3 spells CAWRRSSGPLHF. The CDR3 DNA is TGTGCCTGGAGGAGGTCCTCGGGACCCCTCCACTTT. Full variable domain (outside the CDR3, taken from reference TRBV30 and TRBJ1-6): SQTIHQWPATLVQPVGSPLSLECTVEGTSNPNLYWYRQAAGRGLQLLFYSVGIGQISSEVPQNLSASRPQDRQFILSSKKLLLSDSGFYLCAWRRSSGPLHFGNGTRLTVT.

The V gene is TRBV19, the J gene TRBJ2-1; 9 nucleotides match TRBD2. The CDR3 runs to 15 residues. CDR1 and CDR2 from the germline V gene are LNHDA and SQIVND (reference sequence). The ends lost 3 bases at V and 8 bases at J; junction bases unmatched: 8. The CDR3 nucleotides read TGTGCCAGTAGTATGCCGGGACTAGCCCTGCATGAGCAGTTCTTC. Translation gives CASSMPGLALHEQFF.

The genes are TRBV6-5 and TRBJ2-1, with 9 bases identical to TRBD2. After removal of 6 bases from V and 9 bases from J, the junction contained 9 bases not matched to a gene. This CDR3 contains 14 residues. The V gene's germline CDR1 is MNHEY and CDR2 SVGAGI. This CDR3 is CASSLGLAGTEQFF. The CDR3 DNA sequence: TGTGCCAGCAGCCTTGGGCTAGCGGGGACTGAGCAGTTCTTC.

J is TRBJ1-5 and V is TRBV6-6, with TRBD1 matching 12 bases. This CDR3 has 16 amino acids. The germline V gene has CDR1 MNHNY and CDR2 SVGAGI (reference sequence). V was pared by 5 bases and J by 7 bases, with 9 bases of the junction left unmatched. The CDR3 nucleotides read TGTGCCAGCAGTCCGCCGGGACAGGGGGCAAGGCAGCCCCAGCATTTT. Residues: CASSPPGQGARQPQHF.

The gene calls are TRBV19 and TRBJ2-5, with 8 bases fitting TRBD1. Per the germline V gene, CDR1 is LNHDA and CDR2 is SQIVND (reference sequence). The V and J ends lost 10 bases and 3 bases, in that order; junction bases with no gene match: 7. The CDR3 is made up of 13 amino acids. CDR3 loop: CATQQGGEETQYF. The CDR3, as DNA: TGTGCCACTCAACAGGGGGGAGAAGAGACCCAGTACTTC.

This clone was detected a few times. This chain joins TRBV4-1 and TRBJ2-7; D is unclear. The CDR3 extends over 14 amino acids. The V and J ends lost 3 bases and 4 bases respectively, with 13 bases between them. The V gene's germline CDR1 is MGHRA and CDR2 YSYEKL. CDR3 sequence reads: CASSHAQERYEQYF. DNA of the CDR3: TGCGCCAGCAGCCATGCCCAGGAAAGGTACGAGCAGTACTTC.